This TCR beta chain is drawn from a study of T cell responses to AZD1222 COVID-19 vaccine. For this clone: Its antigen is not identified.

Notes on the study in general: The study reported that nearly half of spike-specific TCRs target unmutated variant regions. Baseline seropositivity occurred in only 5 to 7 AZD1222 recipients. Donors in the cohort were predominantly white British and more often female, and clonal diversity was possibly underestimated.

Profiled with immunoSEQ multiplex PCR; TCRdb holds only in-frame clones, not every one. The sample includes 140,000 or so clones, about 92% of them seen just once. Trimming took off 10 bases at V and 7 bases at J, with 17 bases between the two ends. CDR3 length: 13 residues. CDR1 SGHTA and CDR2 FQGNSA come from the germline V gene. The TCR sequence derives from an adult who had recovered from COVID-19. The chain carries TRBV7-2 and TRBJ2-1; D is perhaps TRBD1 or TRBD2 (5 bases each). Sequencing used peripheral blood, obtained after recovery from COVID-19. For the CDR3, the DNA is TGTGCCACCGTGGGACCTTCTCAAAATGAGCAGTTCTTC. It translates to CATVGPSQNEQFF. The variable domain in full, completed from reference TRBV7-2 and TRBJ2-1, reads GAGVSQSPSNKVTEKGKDVELRCDPISGHTALYWYRQSLGQGLEFLIYFQGNSAPDKSGLPSDRFSAERTGGSVSTLTIQRTQQEDSAVYLCATVGPSQNEQFFGPGTRLTVL.